This T cell receptor beta chain was retrieved from a study of blood T cell repertoires in COVID-19 (TCRdb year 2020). Concerning the study at large: Samples from collaborators originated in the United States, Italy and Spain and spanned both the acute and convalescent phases of COVID-19. The repertoires were made available in a free public database intended to serve as a resource for research on the immune response to SARS-CoV-2. The dataset comprised deeply sampled blood TCRbeta repertoires from subjects exposed to, actively infected with, or recovered from COVID-19. The prospective study material was composed of cDNA or gDNA derived from T cells, B-cell-depleted T cells, or PBMCs. Where HLA class I and class II types were available, the types were taken from metadata supplied by the sample provider, not from assay-based typing. Samples were obtained from the ongoing ImmuneRACE study (first 160 participants) and from roughly 1,300 subjects provided by 6 global collaborators. The sample metadata nearly always contained a de-identified subject ID, COVID-19 status, age in years and sex. What the work shows at the level of the full study, not this receptor alone: Clinical and demographic metadata were provided uncurated, with the amount varying by source and participant.

In the prospective study, participants were 18 to 89 years old, resided in fewer than 25 geographic areas of the United States, and were enrolled through a virtual design. In the prospective study, cohorts were assigned on the basis of participant-reported clinical history obtained from a screening survey and a study questionnaire. Exposed participants had been in contact, within 2 weeks of entering the study, with a person who had a PCR-confirmed or clinician-diagnosed case of COVID-19. Each participant in the prospective study had whole blood, serum and a nasopharyngeal or oropharyngeal swab collected by mobile phlebotomists. Participants in the prospective study had the option to provide additional blood draws and questionnaires over an approximately two-month period. Before DNA extraction, prospective study blood samples were shipped either frozen or at room temperature. This clone was recorded only once. Its antigen has not been determined. No clone much larger than this one lies a single base away; base qualities are absent.

TCRbeta CDR3 regions were amplified from genomic DNA by means of the immunoSEQ Assay, a bias-controlled multiplex PCR. The source study handled its data this way. The number of nucleated cells in each sample was estimated by amplification of reference gene primers within the assay. Sequence reads were collapsed and filtered to measure the absolute abundance of every unique TCRbeta CDR3 rearrangement. For each sample, productive Simpson clonality was calculated as the square root of Simpson's diversity index across productive rearrangements. TCRdb re-hosts the immuneACCESS table, in-frame sequences only. Its copies lack some clones; in the studies checked, an unresolved V gene accounts for under half of them, and the cause for the rest is not known. Clone size and V and J calls were adopted from that table, with D and trimming inferred from the DNA. The sample table lists 200,000 to 250,000 clones, about 87% of them with a count of one. The ten largest clones represent just over 0.85% of the sample.

The CDR3 holds 14 amino acids from the cysteine to the phenylalanine. The sequence is cut down to CDR3 DNA, 42 bases in frame from base 1. The V end loses 5 bases and the J end loses 0 bases, and a stretch of 8 bases separates them. The germline V gene (reference sequence) gives CDR1 as MNHEY and CDR2 as SMNVEV. Specimen: PBMCs or T cells enriched from blood (not recorded which). This TCR came from a man in his forties or fifties who had been exposed to COVID-19. Rearrangement joined TRBV27 to TRBJ2-1; no confident D gene assignment can be made. The DNA sequence is as follows: TGTGCCAGCAGTCCCGGTGGCTCCTACAATGAGCAGTTCTTC. Its translation reads: CASSPGGSYNEQFF.